This T cell receptor (beta chain) is drawn from a study of sequential checkpoint blockade in melanoma (dated by TCRdb to between 2019 and 2020). For context, the study as a whole: Using 1:1 randomization, the trial assigned patients either to first-line nivolumab followed by ipilimumab (arm A) or to ipilimumab followed by nivolumab (arm B). Maintenance nivolumab came after each of the two trial sequences.

A remark on this clone: Its antigen remains undetermined. Base qualities are not provided; no much larger clone lies one nucleotide away.

In light of the paper, this sample's treatment or condition label describes: randomized to nivolumab then ipilimumab (arm A) or the reverse (arm B). No trial patient had received prior DNA-damaging chemotherapy. Thawed PBMCs were sorted on a FACS Aria II flow cytometer to isolate live CD3+CD8+ cells negative for CD19 and CD56. The samples were obtained from melanoma patients enrolled in CheckMate 064, an open-label, randomized phase II trial testing sequential checkpoint blockade. Peripheral blood mononuclear cells were collected by leukapheresis, purified with Ficoll-Paque, and frozen in human serum with about 9.6% DMSO. Immediately after sorting, the purity of sorted blood CD3+CD8+ cells was verified to be >95%, after which DNA was extracted. TCRbeta CDR3 regions were immunosequenced from genomic DNA with the immunoSEQ Assay. Genomic DNA was amplified by bias-controlled multiplex PCR before high-throughput sequencing. Processing in the source paper ran as follows. To quantify the absolute abundance of each unique TCRbeta CDR3 region, the sequences were collapsed and filtered. Clonality was defined as 1 minus Pielou's evenness and was calculated using productive rearrangements only. Clones with significantly greater frequencies in on-treatment versus baseline samples were identified using a previously published method. Held by TCRdb, this immuneACCESS table contains in-frame sequences only and omits some clones. Under half of the omission traces to an unresolved V gene where checked; the cause of the rest is unknown. From that table come the V and J calls and clone size; the DNA was used to work out D and trimming. Present in this sample are tens of thousands of clones, around nine tenths of which were seen just once. Clones ranked in the top ten supply about 14% of the sample.

What the research found in general, with its limitations: Larger, independent patient cohorts are needed to validate the response-prediction model that combines TCR metrics and mutation burden.

Sequencing was performed on CD8+ T cells sorted from blood (inferred from file names), taken from a patient given nivolumab and ipilimumab in sequence. This TCR came from a human donor with melanoma.

Here the CDR3 is given as CASSLGGQGARGNTIYF. The bases read TGCGCCAGCAGCTTGGGAGGACAGGGGGCCAGAGGAAACACCATATATTTT. This sequence uses TRBV5-1 and TRBJ1-3, with 11 bases in between that match TRBD1. CDR1 SGHRS and CDR2 YFSETQ were looked up in the germline V gene. V ends up 0 bases short and J 4 bases short, with an unmatched junction base count of 6. The CDR3 has 17 amino acids, counting the end cysteine and phenylalanine. Of all the DNA, just the CDR3 is kept, 51 bases in frame from base 1.